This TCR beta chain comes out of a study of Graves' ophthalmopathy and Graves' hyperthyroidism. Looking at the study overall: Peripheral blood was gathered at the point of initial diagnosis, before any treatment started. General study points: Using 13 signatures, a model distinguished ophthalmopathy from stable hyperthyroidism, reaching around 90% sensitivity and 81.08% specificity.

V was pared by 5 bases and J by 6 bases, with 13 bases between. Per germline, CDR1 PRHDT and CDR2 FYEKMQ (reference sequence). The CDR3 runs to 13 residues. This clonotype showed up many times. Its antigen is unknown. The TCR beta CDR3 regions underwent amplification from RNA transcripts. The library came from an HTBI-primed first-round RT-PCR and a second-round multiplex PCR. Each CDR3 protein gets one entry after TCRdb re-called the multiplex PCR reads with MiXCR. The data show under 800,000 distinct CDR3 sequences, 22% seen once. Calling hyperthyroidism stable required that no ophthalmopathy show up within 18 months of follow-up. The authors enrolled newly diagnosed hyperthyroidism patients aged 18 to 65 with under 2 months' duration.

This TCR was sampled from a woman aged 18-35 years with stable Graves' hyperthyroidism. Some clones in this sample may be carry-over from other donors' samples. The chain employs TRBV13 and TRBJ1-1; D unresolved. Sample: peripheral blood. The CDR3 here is CASSNQEPPEAFF. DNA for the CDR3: TGTGCCAGCAGCAACCAGGAGCCCCCTGAAGCTTTCTTT.